One and the same sample provided the 13 T cell receptor beta chains below, sequenced in a study of blood T cell repertoires in COVID-19. The method was immunoSEQ multiplex PCR; TCRdb's version includes in-frame clones alone and lacks a portion of them. The table shows a few hundred thousand clones, with around 83% occurring only once. Sequenced input: peripheral blood. These TCRs come from a woman in her forties or fifties with acute or convalescent COVID-19.

The chain carries TRBV5-1 and TRBJ1-6; D unclear. Looked up from germline, CDR1 is SGHRS and CDR2 is YFSETQ. Trimming took 4 bases from V and 5 from J, leaving 10 bases between them. The CDR3 consists of 14 residues. CDR3 sequence: CASSLDWDNSPLHF. The CDR3 region has the DNA TGCGCCAGCAGCCTTGACTGGGATAATTCACCCCTCCACTTT.

V gene TRBV30 combines with J gene TRBJ1-4; 10 bases agree with TRBD1. The germline CDR1 and CDR2 sequences are GTSNPN and SVGIG (reference sequence). V shed 5 bases and J 8 bases; nucleotides not matched to a gene: 5. The CDR3 covers 13 residues. The CDR3 is CAWDRGRGEKLFF. In DNA form, the CDR3 reads TGTGCCTGGGACAGGGGGCGAGGCGAAAAACTGTTTTTT.

The V gene is TRBV10-3, the J gene TRBJ2-7; 9 bases are shared with TRBD2. The CDR3 has 13 residues. Germline V gene sequence: CDR1 ENHRY, CDR2 SYGVKD. V shed 11 bases, J shed 2 bases, and the junction held 7 bases outside the gene matches. The CDR3 reads CASVAGEPYEQYF. The CDR3 DNA is TGTGCCTCTGTAGCGGGAGAACCCTACGAGCAGTACTTC.

The chain recombines TRBV5-1 with TRBJ2-1; tentatively, D is TRBD2 (5 bases). V was cut by 4 bases and J by 7 bases, with 18 bases left in between. The CDR3 consists of 15 residues. The V gene's germline CDR1 is SGHRS and CDR2 YFSETQ. The CDR3 sequence is CASSPGRAERNEQFF. The CDR3 DNA reads as TGCGCCAGCAGCCCCGGGCGGGCCGAAAGGAATGAGCAGTTCTTC.

The rearrangement uses TRBV3-1 (or the pseudogene TRBV3-2) and TRBJ1-6, with 8 nucleotides matching TRBD1. CDR3 length: 14 amino acids. CDR1 and CDR2 (germline): LGHDT, YNNKEL (reference sequence). V lost 4 bases, J lost 5 bases, and 1 base stayed unmatched. CDR3 region: CASSPGQDNSPLHF. As DNA, the CDR3 is TGTGCCAGCAGCCCGGGACAGGATAATTCACCCCTCCACTTT.

The J gene is TRBJ2-3, the V gene TRBV2; D perhaps matches TRBD1 (5 bases). Looked up from germline, CDR1 is SNHLY and CDR2 is FYNNEI. This CDR3 is 12 amino acids long. The V end lost 8 bases, the J end lost 3 bases, and 9 bases lay between the germline ends. CDR3 coding DNA: TGTGCCAGCGGGGCGCGGACAGATACGCAGTATTTT. Translated: CASGARTDTQYF.

V is TRBV10-3 and J is TRBJ1-5; the D gene is possibly TRBD1 (6 bases). V dropped 5 bases and J dropped 4 bases, with 9 bases sitting between them. Germline V gives CDR1 ENHRY, CDR2 SYGVKD. There are 13 residues in the CDR3. CDR3 nucleotide sequence: TGTGCCATCAGTACAGGGTCAAATCAGCCCCAGCATTTT. It yields the protein CAISTGSNQPQHF.

J is TRBJ1-3 and V is TRBV5-6; D remains ambiguous. In germline, CDR1 is SGHDT, CDR2 YYEEEE. V gave up 4 bases and J gave up 2 bases, with 13 bases separating them. This CDR3 comprises 15 residues. The CDR3 here is CASSARELPGNTIYF. As DNA, the CDR3 is TGTGCCAGCAGCGCGAGGGAACTCCCTGGAAACACCATATATTTT.

The chain employs TRBV5-1 and TRBJ1-2; D ambiguous. V shed 1 base and J shed 1 base, with 8 bases lying between them. The CDR3 is 14 amino acids. Germline V gives CDR1 SGHRS, CDR2 YFSETQ. The CDR3 DNA reads TGCGCCAGCAGCTTGACTAGTTATAACTATGGCTACACCTTC. This sequence encodes CASSLTSYNYGYTF.

This clone was found a few times. The chain uses TRBV5-1 and TRBJ1-1; tentatively, D is TRBD1 (6 bases). V was pared by 4 bases and J by 4 bases, with 14 bases between. The CDR3 runs to 14 residues. Germline loops: CDR1 SGHRS, CDR2 YFSETQ. CDR3 in DNA: TGCGCCAGCAGCCTAACCGCGGGGGCCACTGAAGCTTTCTTT. As protein: CASSLTAGATEAFF.

Notes on this clone: The same CDR3 is also encoded by other DNA sequences in this sample. The rearrangement links TRBV6-1 to TRBJ2-7; D unresolved. Germline CDR1 is MNHNS and CDR2 is SASEGT. Trimming shortened V by 0 bases and J by 6 bases, and 9 bases separated the two germline ends. This CDR3 region has 13 residues. The CDR3 DNA reads as TGTGCCAGCAGTGAAGCGGCAGTCTCCGAGCAGTACTTC. It encodes CASSEAAVSEQYF.

The genes are TRBV2 and TRBJ2-1, with a tentative D call TRBD2 (5 bases). Germline V CDR1 and CDR2: SNHLY, FYNNEI. CDR3 size: 15 residues. V lost 3 bases and J 0 bases, leaving 9 bases between the germline ends. The CDR3 sequence: CASSETTISYNEQFF. The CDR3 nucleotides are TGTGCCAGCAGTGAGACTACAATCTCCTACAATGAGCAGTTCTTC.

The gene calls are TRBV30 and TRBJ2-7, with TRBD1 as a possible D gene (7 bases). The CDR3 has 15 amino acids. V was cut by 0 bases and J by 0 bases, with 12 bases left in between. The germline gives CDR1 GTSNPN, CDR2 SVGIG (reference sequence). CDR3 DNA sequence: TGTGCCTGGAGTGTACGGGGGACAGTCTCCTACGAGCAGTACTTC. Translation: CAWSVRGTVSYEQYF.